Detailed here is one TCR beta chain. What it recognizes is unknown. The data originate from a study of post-analysis software for immune sequencing data. Turning to the study itself: Disease trajectories encompassed relapsing-remitting, secondary progressive and progressive-relapsing multiple sclerosis.

Whole-study results and caveats: For normalized Chao1 diversity, multiple sclerosis patients scored significantly lower than controls did. Patients had higher frequencies than controls of four to six TRBV segments, including TRBV5-6, TRBV5-1 and TRBV20-1.

Researchers reported that TCR beta cDNA libraries carried unique molecular identifiers. TCRdb reprocessed the PCR reads with MiXCR, giving one entry per CDR3 protein. The profile shows approximately 570,000 distinct CDR3 sequences, around 47% of them singletons. Germline V gives CDR1 ENHRY, CDR2 SYGVKD. After removal of 11 bases from V and 9 bases from J, the junction contained 15 bases not matched to a gene. This CDR3 region has 14 residues. The rearrangement links TRBV10-3 to TRBJ2-3; 9 positions match TRBD1. The sequence was collected from a girl aged 5-17 years with multiple sclerosis. The source material was blood. In DNA, the CDR3 is TGTGCCGTTGCCGGGACAGGGATTGCCGACACGCAGTATTTT. Translating gives CAVAGTGIADTQYF.